This T cell receptor (beta chain) is from a study of blood T cell repertoires in COVID-19. Study background: Acute-phase and convalescent COVID-19 samples originated in the United States, Italy and Spain.

The V end lost 6 bases, the J end lost 8 bases, and 29 bases lay between the germline ends. The CDR3 spans 18 residues. Germline V gene sequence: CDR1 PRHDT, CDR2 FYEKMQ (reference sequence). As originally analysed: Estimates of nucleated cell counts were drawn from the amplification of reference gene primers. Profiling relied on immunoSEQ multiplex PCR, and the TCRdb table lists in-frame clones only, not all of them. The DNA gave D and trimming, while V, J and clone size come from that table. The sample has a few hundred thousand clones; roughly 91% are singletons. Those who participated ranged in age from roughly 18 to 100 years and resided in 24 US areas. Cohort 3 donors were reported recovered after two negative PCRs, clearance, or symptom resolution.

This clonotype originated in a young woman who had recovered from COVID-19. Sequencing was carried out using PBMCs or T cells enriched from blood (not recorded which). J is TRBJ2-1 and V is TRBV13; D gene uncertain. The CDR3 DNA reads as TGTGCCAGCAGTCCCCCCCCAGGTGTGTCCCTCCCCTATGATGAGCAGTTCTTC. Residues: CASSPPPGVSLPYDEQFF.